The present entry profiles one T cell receptor (beta chain) with its context. There is no known antigen for this receptor. Qualities for individual bases were not recorded, and no much larger clone is one base off. The collaborating institutions used their own protocols to collect whole blood in K2EDTA tubes. For TCRbeta analysis, collaborator samples were shipped as frozen whole blood, as isolated PBMCs, or as DNA extracted from either sample type. TCRbeta CDR3 regions were amplified from genomic DNA by means of the immunoSEQ Assay, a bias-controlled multiplex PCR. Concerning the study's data processing: Nucleated cell counts per sample were estimated from amplification of reference gene primers within the assay. Sequence reads were collapsed and filtered to measure the absolute abundance of every unique TCRbeta CDR3 rearrangement. For each sample, productive Simpson clonality was calculated as the square root of Simpson's diversity index across productive rearrangements. The source is immuneACCESS, and TCRdb retained only in-frame sequences with V and J called. Part of the clones is not carried over; for the studies checked, unresolved V genes explain less than half of this, and the remainder is unexplained. The D gene and trimming were derived from the DNA, and the V and J assignments and clone size from that table. The sample data list roughly 300,000 clones, and about four fifths of these were observed just once. The top ten constitute roughly 1.3% of the sample.

These data are taken from a study of blood T cell repertoires in COVID-19 (dated by TCRdb to 2018 to 2021). Background for the entire study: Collaborator samples came from the United States, Italy and Spain and covered acute and convalescent phases of COVID-19. The material from the prospective study consisted of cDNA or gDNA derived from T cells, B-cell-depleted T cells, or PBMCs. Subjects who had been exposed to COVID-19, were actively infected with it, or had recovered from it provided the deeply sampled blood TCRbeta repertoires that made up the dataset. The repertoires were released in a freely available public database meant as a resource for research on the immune response to SARS-CoV-2. Samples were obtained from the ongoing ImmuneRACE study (first 160 participants) and from 950 to 1,500 subjects provided by 6 global collaborators. Nearly every sample came with metadata listing a de-identified subject ID, COVID-19 status, age in years and sex. Where available, HLA class I and class II types were taken from metadata supplied by the sample provider and were not determined by assay-based typing.

CDR1 and CDR2 are drawn from the germline V gene: SGHVS, FNYEAQ. V is shortened by 5 bases, J by 8 bases, and the region joining them spans 12 bases. The CDR3 covers 12 residues, taking in both the cysteine and the phenylalanine. The DNA shown is the 36-base CDR3, in frame from base 1. Points the paper makes about the study in general: Clinical and demographic metadata were provided uncurated, with the amount varying by source and participant.

Recombination linked TRBV7-6 to TRBJ1-1; the D gene is unclear. Sequencing was done on a sample of peripheral blood. This sequence was found in a woman aged 50 to 60 with acute or convalescent COVID-19. The nucleotides read TGTGCCAGCAGCGCTGGTCGGGAAGAAGCTTTCTTT. The resulting protein is CASSAGREEAFF.